What follows are 10 T cell receptor beta chains derived from one specimen sequenced in a study of T cell changes during pregnancy in multiple sclerosis. Repertoires were generated with immunoSEQ multiplex PCR, while TCRdb's copy carries only in-frame clones and drops some. The table shows tens of thousands of clones, with around 92% occurring only once. The material sequenced was peripheral blood, taken in the first trimester of pregnancy. These receptors were obtained from a female donor with multiple sclerosis, enrolled in a pregnancy study.

The chain joins TRBV4-2 to TRBJ2-6; D gene ambiguous. The CDR3 is 17 residues long. Germline V gene lookup returns CDR1 LGHNA and CDR2 YNFKEQ. V was clipped by 1 base and J by 0 bases, with 10 bases between them. Written as DNA, the CDR3 is TGTGCCAGCAGCCAAGGAGGTCGGGTCTCTGGGGCCAACGTCCTGACTTTC. Translation gives CASSQGGRVSGANVLTF.

This chain connects TRBV5-1 to TRBJ1-1; D perhaps matches TRBD1 (6 bases). V lost 5 bases and J lost 4, with 12 bases in between. There are 13 residues in the CDR3. Germline CDR1 SGHRS, CDR2 YFSETQ. CDR3 amino acids: CASRDGGATEAFF. CDR3 sequence (DNA): TGCGCCAGCAGGGATGGGGGGGCCACTGAAGCTTTCTTT.

The genes are TRBV7-9 and TRBJ1-2; D gene ambiguous. The CDR3 is 13 amino acids. V was cut by 3 bases and J by 5 bases, with 10 bases left in between. The germline gives CDR1 SEHNR, CDR2 FQNEAQ (reference sequence). The CDR3, as DNA: TGTGCCAGCAGCTTTTTTAGTTTTTATGGCTACACCTTC. Translation: CASSFFSFYGYTF.

The V call is TRBV18, the J call TRBJ1-1; 9 bases map to TRBD1. V dropped 3 bases and J dropped 4; count of bases not matched to a gene: 12. There are 17 residues in the CDR3. Germline loops: CDR1 KGHSH, CDR2 LQKENI. DNA of the CDR3: TGTGCCAGCTCACCGTTCTCGGGACAGGGAGTCGGCACTGAAGCTTTCTTT. As protein: CASSPFSGQGVGTEAFF. Using reference TRBV18 and TRBJ1-1 for the parts outside the CDR3, the full variable domain is NAGVMQNPRHLVRRRGQEARLRCSPMKGHSHVYWYRQLPEEGLKFMVYLQKENIIDESGMPKERFSAEFPKEGPSILRIQQVVRGDSAAYFCASSPFSGQGVGTEAFFGQGTRLTVV.

This rearrangement joins TRBV5-1 to TRBJ2-7; TRBD1 matches 10 bases. Germline CDR1 SGHRS, CDR2 YFSETQ. The junction had 11 bases not matched to a gene; V was cut back by 5 bases and J by 3 bases. The CDR3 sequence is 16 residues long. CDR3 amino acids: CASSPGTGAKGYEQYF. In DNA, the CDR3 is TGCGCCAGCAGTCCTGGGACAGGGGCAAAAGGCTACGAGCAGTACTTC. The entire variable domain, with the rest obtained from reference TRBV5-1 and TRBJ2-7, is as follows: KAGVTQTPRYLIKTRGQQVTLSCSPISGHRSVSWYQQTPGQGLQFLFEYFSETQRNKGNFPGRFSGRQFSNSRSEMNVSTLELGDSALYLCASSPGTGAKGYEQYFGPGTRLTVT.

The rearrangement links TRBV9 to TRBJ1-3; D is unclear. CDR3 size: 14 residues. V was trimmed by 3 bases and J by 1 base, leaving 8 bases between them. Germline V gene data show CDR1 as SGDLS and CDR2 as YYNGEE. CDR3 in amino acids: CASSESGSGNTIYF. CDR3 DNA: TGTGCCAGCAGCGAATCGGGTTCTGGAAACACCATATATTTT. The full variable domain, completed using reference TRBV9 and TRBJ1-3, is DSGVTQTPKHLITATGQRVTLRCSPRSGDLSVYWYQQSLDQGLQFLIQYYNGEERAKGNILERFSAQQFPDLHSELNLSSLELGDSALYFCASSESGSGNTIYFGEGSWLTVV.

The V call is TRBV5-4, the J call TRBJ2-3; D gene unclear. CDR3 size: 14 residues. Germline V gene lookup returns CDR1 SGHNT and CDR2 YYREEE (reference sequence). V lost 4 bases and J 2 bases, leaving 11 bases between the germline ends. The CDR3 region is CASSPRLVTDTQYF. The CDR3, as DNA: TGTGCCAGCAGCCCCCGACTCGTCACAGATACGCAGTATTTT.

V is TRBV4-3 and J is TRBJ1-1; no clear D. Germline V gene sequence: CDR1 LGHNA, CDR2 YSLEER. This CDR3 comprises 12 residues. Trimming removed 1 base at V and 8 bases at J, with 8 bases between. The CDR3 reads CASSQVGGEAFF. DNA of the CDR3: TGCGCCAGCAGCCAAGTGGGAGGGGAAGCTTTCTTT.

The rearrangement links TRBV5-1 to TRBJ2-5; 9 nucleotides agree with TRBD1. The CDR3 covers 14 residues. With V trimmed by 7 bases and J by 5 bases, 9 bases remained unmatched. In germline, CDR1 is SGHRS, CDR2 YFSETQ. The CDR3 DNA follows: TGCGCCAGCCGCCAGACAGGGGGAGTGGAGACCCAGTACTTC. Translation gives CASRQTGGVETQYF. The variable domain in full, with the rest retrieved from reference TRBV5-1 and TRBJ2-5, is KAGVTQTPRYLIKTRGQQVTLSCSPISGHRSVSWYQQTPGQGLQFLFEYFSETQRNKGNFPGRFSGRQFSNSRSEMNVSTLELGDSALYLCASRQTGGVETQYFGPGTRLLVL.

The chain couples TRBV7-6 to TRBJ2-3, with D unresolved. Germline CDR1 and CDR2: SGHVS and FNYEAQ. CDR3 length: 12 residues. Trimming pared 5 bases from V and 0 bases from J, leaving 3 bases between. CDR3 amino acids: CASSLSTDTQYF. CDR3 nucleotide sequence: TGTGCCAGCAGCCTTAGCACAGATACGCAGTATTTT.